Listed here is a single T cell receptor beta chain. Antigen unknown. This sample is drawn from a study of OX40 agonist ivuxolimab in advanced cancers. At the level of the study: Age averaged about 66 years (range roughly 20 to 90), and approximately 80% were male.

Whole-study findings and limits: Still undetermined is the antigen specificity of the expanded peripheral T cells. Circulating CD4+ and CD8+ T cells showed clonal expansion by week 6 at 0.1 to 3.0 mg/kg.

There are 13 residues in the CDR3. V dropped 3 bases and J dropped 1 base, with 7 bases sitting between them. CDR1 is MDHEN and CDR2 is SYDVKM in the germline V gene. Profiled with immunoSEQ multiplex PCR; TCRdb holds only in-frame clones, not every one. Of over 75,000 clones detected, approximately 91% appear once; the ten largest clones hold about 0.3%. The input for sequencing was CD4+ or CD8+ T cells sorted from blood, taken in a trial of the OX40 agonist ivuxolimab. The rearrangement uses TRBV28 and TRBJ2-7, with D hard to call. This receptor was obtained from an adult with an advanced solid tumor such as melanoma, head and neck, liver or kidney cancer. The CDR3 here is CASSLGNSYEQYF. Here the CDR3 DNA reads TGTGCCAGCAGTTTGGGGAATTCCTACGAGCAGTACTTC. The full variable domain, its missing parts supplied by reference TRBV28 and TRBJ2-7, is DVKVTQSSRYLVKRTGEKVFLECVQDMDHENMFWYRQDPGLGLRLIYFSYDVKMKEKGDIPEGYSVSREKKERFSLILESASTNQTSMYLCASSLGNSYEQYFGPGTRLTVT.